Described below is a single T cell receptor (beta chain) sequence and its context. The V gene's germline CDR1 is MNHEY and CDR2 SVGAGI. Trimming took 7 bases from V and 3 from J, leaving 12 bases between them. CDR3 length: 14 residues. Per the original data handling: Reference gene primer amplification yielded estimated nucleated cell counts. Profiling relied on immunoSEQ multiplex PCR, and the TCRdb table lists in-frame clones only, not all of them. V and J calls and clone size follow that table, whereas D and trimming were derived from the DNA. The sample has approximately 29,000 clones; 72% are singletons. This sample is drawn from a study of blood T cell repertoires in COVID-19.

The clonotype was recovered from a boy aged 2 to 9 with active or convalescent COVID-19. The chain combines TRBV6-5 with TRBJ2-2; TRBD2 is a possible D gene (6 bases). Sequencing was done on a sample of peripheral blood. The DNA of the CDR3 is TGTGCCAGCACTGGGGGACTTTACACCGGGGAGCTGTTTTTT. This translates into CASTGGLYTGELFF.